The source of this T cell receptor beta chain is a study of cytomegalovirus exposure and HLA in healthy donors. The PCR used 60 Vbeta and 13 Jbeta primers. Here immunoSEQ multiplex PCR was the method, and the copy in TCRdb shows in-frame clones only, minus some. The table lists tens of thousands of clones, 60% to 80% of them singletons. The V and J ends lost 4 bases and 10 bases respectively, with 8 bases between them. Germline V CDR1 and CDR2: MNHEY, SVGAGI. The CDR3 is made up of 12 amino acids. The study's findings and limits: An analysis was carried out at a later point. It showed that HLA-associated TCR beta chains were more clonally expanded than equally common non-associated chains.

As regards this clone: Its target is unknown.

The sequencing input was PBMCs. This rearrangement joins TRBV6-5 to TRBJ1-6, with D unclear. The clonotype comes from a woman aged 25 to 39 in good health and CMV-seronegative. The CDR3 coding sequence is TGTGCCAGCAGTTCCCCTGAGTCACCCCTCCACTTT. Its protein is CASSSPESPLHF.